This T cell receptor beta chain was recorded in a study of T cells in Graves' hyperthyroidism and ophthalmopathy (dated by TCRdb to between 2018 and 2020). Regarding the research as a whole: Peripheral blood samples were taken at the time of initial diagnosis, prior to any treatment. TCR V-J signatures able to tell the groups apart were searched for in a discovery cohort of about a hundred patients, of whom 43 had Graves' ophthalmopathy and 55 to 65 had stable Graves' hyperthyroidism. Prospective prediction of ophthalmopathy was tested in an independent validation cohort of 18 to 20 hyperthyroidism patients and 17 patients who later progressed to ophthalmopathy. The 95 to 100 discovery patients were randomly divided into training and test sets at a 7:3 ratio. Thyroid tissue and blood T-cell repertoires from six Graves' hyperthyroidism patients were also compared in the study. Once sampling was done, hyperthyroidism patients were given methimazole at a starting dose of 30 mg daily, whereas ophthalmopathy patients were given high-dose intravenous methylprednisolone. According to the paper, TCR Vbeta CDR3 sequencing was carried out on about 140 peripheral blood samples, which came from 40 to 45 ophthalmopathy, 75 to 80 hyperthyroidism and approximately 17 progressor patients. The study at large found these results: No statistical method was used to set the sample size in advance, and investigators knew the group allocation. A model built on a 13 V-J signature distinguished ophthalmopathy from stable hyperthyroidism, reaching 87.88% sensitivity and approximately 83% specificity in cross-validation and 80%/75% in testing. Most expanded thyroid clonotypes (frequency above 0.001) were also detected in blood, a finding suggesting that blood repertoires may reflect thyroid immune responses. In validation, the model predicted progression to ophthalmopathy a median of about 6.8 months before onset, with 65% to 71% sensitivity and roughly 73% specificity.

Moderately to severely active disease, a Clinical Activity Score of at least 3, a NOSPECS grade of at least 4, and a duration under 3 months were present in ophthalmopathy patients. The study excluded patients with uncontrolled infections, other autoimmune diseases, pregnancy or lactation. Diagnoses were established on the basis of clinical symptoms, serum thyroxine and TRAb, thyroid ultrasound, and orbital computed tomography. PBMCs were isolated from around 10 ml of fresh peripheral blood by Ficoll-Paque density gradient centrifugation. Trizol reagent was used to extract total RNA, and RNA quality was then checked on an Agilent 2100 Bioanalyzer. CDR1 LGHDT and CDR2 YNNKEL are derived from the germline V gene (reference sequence). From V the trimming removes 4 bases and from J it removes 4 bases, while the gene matches leave 9 bases of the junction unaccounted for. Its CDR3 holds 16 amino acids, cysteine through phenylalanine. This entry keeps only the CDR3 DNA: 48 bases, framed from base 1.

Amplification of TCR beta CDR3 regions was carried out from RNA transcripts. A first-round RT-PCR of the TCR CDR3 used the HTBI primer set with the Qiagen OneStep RT-PCR kit. Libraries were constructed in a second round of multiplex PCR, after which size selection and purification were performed. Sequencing of the libraries was done on an Illumina HiSeq2000 using paired-end 100 bp reads. Concerning the study's data processing: SOAPnuke was used to process the raw data, throwing out any read that contained adapters or uncalled bases, had a mean Phred below 15, or lacked an exact constant-primer or identifier match. COPE v1.2.5 was used to merge the high-quality paired reads, and each unique nucleotide sequence was defined as a clonotype. MiTCR v1.1 was used to align clonotypes to the IMGT TRBV, TRBD and TRBJ reference segments. The analysis was restricted to V-J combinations with a frequency above 0.0001, which together covered just over 98% of the repertoires. A TCS score was defined as the ratio between F50 (clonal expansion) and ExV (chaos), using BLOSUM62-based TCRdist between CDR3 peptides within each V-J. Welch's t-statistics and random forest reduced 500 to 650 V-J features to 10 to 15, which were used in a naive Bayes classifier (R e1071). Using fastp trimming at Q25 and MiXCR clonotype assembly, TCRdb reanalyzed the public sequencing data and kept in-frame beta chains. Every distinct CDR3 protein forms one entry, paired with its most common genes and DNA. Here the V and J calls rest on TCRdb's processing, not on the authors' analysis. Present in this sample are 600,000 to 650,000 distinct CDR3 sequences, roughly 20% of which were seen just once. The ten top clones hold over 30% of the sample.

There are many counts of this clonotype. Its cognate antigen has yet to be identified. The input lacks base qualities; no much larger clone sits a single base away. The clonotype originates from a man in his thirties or forties with Graves' ophthalmopathy. This chain joins TRBV3-1 to TRBJ2-2, with TRBD2 matching 7 junction bases. The sequenced sample consisted of blood. The CDR3 sequence is CASSLWGGEVTGELFF. Read as DNA, the sequence is TGTGCCAGCAGCCTGTGGGGGGGAGAAGTCACCGGGGAGCTGTTTTTT.